Below, 2 T cell receptor beta chains from the same sample are listed, as sequenced in a study of technical replicates of blood from a few donors. The method was immunoSEQ multiplex PCR; TCRdb's version includes in-frame clones alone and lacks a portion of them. The sample includes roughly 70,000 clones, just under 95% seen only once; the top ten take roughly 0.37%. The sample consisted of T cells isolated from PBMCs. The receptors originated from a human donor in good health.

This clone has ten or more counts. This chain connects TRBV11-2 to TRBJ1-4; possibly TRBD1 for D (6 bases). The V and J ends lost 3 bases and 8 bases respectively, with 16 bases between them. This CDR3 region has 15 residues. The V gene's germline CDR1 is SGHAT and CDR2 FQNNGV. The CDR3: CASSFSTGTMEKLFF. Written as DNA, the CDR3 is TGTGCCAGCAGCTTCAGTACCGGGACAATGGAAAAACTGTTTTTT.

The chain uses TRBV30 and TRBJ2-3; D ambiguous. The germline V and J ends were trimmed by 8 bases and 4 bases, with 16 bases remaining between them. The CDR3 length is 13 residues. The germline gives CDR1 GTSNPN, CDR2 SVGIG (reference sequence). The CDR3 bases are TGTGCCCGAGAAAATCCAGGTCCAGATACGCAGTATTTT. It encodes CARENPGPDTQYF.